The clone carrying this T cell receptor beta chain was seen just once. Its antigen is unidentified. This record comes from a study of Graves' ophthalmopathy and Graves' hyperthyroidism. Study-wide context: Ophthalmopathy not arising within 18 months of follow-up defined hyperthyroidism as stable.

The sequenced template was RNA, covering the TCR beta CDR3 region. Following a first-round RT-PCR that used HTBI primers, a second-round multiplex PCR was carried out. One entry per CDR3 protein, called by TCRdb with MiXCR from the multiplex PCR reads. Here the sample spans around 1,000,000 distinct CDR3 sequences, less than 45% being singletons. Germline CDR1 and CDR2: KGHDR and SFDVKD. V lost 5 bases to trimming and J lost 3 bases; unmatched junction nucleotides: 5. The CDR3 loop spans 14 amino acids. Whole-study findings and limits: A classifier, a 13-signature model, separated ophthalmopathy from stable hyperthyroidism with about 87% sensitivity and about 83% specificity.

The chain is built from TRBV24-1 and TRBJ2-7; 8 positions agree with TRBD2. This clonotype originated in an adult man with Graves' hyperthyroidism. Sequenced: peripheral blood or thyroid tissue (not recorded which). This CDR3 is CATSVSSGLYEQYF. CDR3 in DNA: TGTGCCACCAGTGTGTCTAGCGGGCTCTACGAGCAGTACTTC.